This T cell receptor beta chain was retrieved from a study of lymphopenia after photon versus proton radiotherapy. General study results and limits: A bigger post-nadir fall in TCR diversity correlated inversely with survival time in deceased patients. Oligoclonal CD8+ Temra expansion after nadir drove photon patients' diversity drop. Under photons, naive T cells and diversity fell while effector/memory populations rose.

Libraries were prepared by immunoSEQ multiplex PCR; TCRdb keeps only in-frame clonotypes and omits some of them. Altogether 15,000 to 20,000 clones are present, approximately 90% being singletons, with the ten largest covering under 60%. Notes on this clone: Its antigen is unidentified.

The CDR3 spans 14 residues. Trimming cost V 7 bases and J 3 bases, with 13 bases left between them. The germline V gene encodes CDR1 MNHNY and CDR2 SVGAGI (reference sequence). The sequenced sample was peripheral blood, obtained from a patient treated with proton-based radiotherapy. The TCR comes from a woman aged 60-70 years with cholangiocarcinoma. Some clones in this sample may be carry-over from other donors' samples. The gene calls are TRBV6-6 and TRBJ2-1, with D perhaps TRBD2 (5 bases). In DNA form, the CDR3 reads TGTGCCAGCAACGGGGTCTCGAACTACAATGAGCAGTTCTTC. This sequence encodes CASNGVSNYNEQFF.